The 28 T cell receptor beta chains in this list originate from one sample, sequenced in a study of OX40 agonist ivuxolimab in advanced cancers. TCRdb's table, derived via immunoSEQ multiplex PCR, lists solely in-frame clones and lacks some. The table includes approximately 76,000 clones, 85% to 95% detected once. This material consisted of CD4+ or CD8+ T cells sorted from blood, taken in a trial of the OX40 agonist ivuxolimab. The receptors here all came from an adult with an advanced solid tumor such as melanoma, head and neck, liver or kidney cancer.

CDR3 region: CASSSTSGRAIDTQYF. The CDR3 DNA reads TGTGCCAGTAGTTCAACTAGCGGGAGGGCAATAGATACGCAGTATTTT. The chain is built from TRBV19 and TRBJ2-3; 13 bases map to TRBD2. V shed 5 bases and J 5 bases; nucleotides not matched to a gene: 7. From germline, CDR1 is LNHDA and CDR2 SQIVND (reference sequence). The CDR3 consists of 16 residues.

The rearrangement uses TRBV2 and TRBJ2-2, with 10 bases aligning to TRBD2. This CDR3 region has 17 residues. V dropped 4 bases and J dropped 2; count of bases not matched to a gene: 7. Per germline, CDR1 SNHLY and CDR2 FYNNEI. CDR3 bases: TGTGCCAGCAGTGTCGAGCGGGAGGGCGGAAACACCGGGGAGCTGTTTTTT. This encodes CASSVEREGGNTGELFF. Full variable domain (remainder filled in from reference TRBV2 and TRBJ2-2): EPEVTQTPSHQVTQMGQEVILRCVPISNHLYFYWYRQILGQKVEFLVSFYNNEISEKSEIFDDQFSVERPDGSNFTLKIRSTKLEDSAMYFCASSVEREGGNTGELFFGEGSRLTVL.

The chain is built from TRBV4-1 and TRBJ2-1; 11 bases fit TRBD2. The V gene end was trimmed by 3 bases and the J gene end by 4 bases; junction bases not matched to a gene: 8. The germline gives CDR1 MGHRA, CDR2 YSYEKL. The CDR3 is made up of 17 amino acids. The CDR3 DNA follows: TGCGCCAGCAGCCAGGATATACTAGCGGGAGCTTACAATGAGCAGTTCTTC. Translation gives CASSQDILAGAYNEQFF.

The chain couples TRBV9 to TRBJ1-2; 11 bases line up with TRBD1. V lost 0 bases, J lost 4 bases, and 5 bases stayed unmatched. From germline, CDR1 is SGDLS and CDR2 YYNGEE. The CDR3 is made up of 16 amino acids. Here the CDR3 DNA reads TGTGCCAGCAGCGTAGACCGGGACAGGGGGGCCTATGGCTACACCTTC. Its protein is CASSVDRDRGAYGYTF.

This clone was detected only once. The rearrangement joins TRBV9 to TRBJ2-5; 13 bases are shared with TRBD2. There are 16 residues in the CDR3. The trim removed 4 bases at V and 4 bases at J, leaving 7 bases unmatched. Germline V gene data show CDR1 as SGDLS and CDR2 as YYNGEE. CDR3 sequence (DNA): TGTGCCAGCAGCTCACTAGCGGGAGGGTTGTCAGAGACCCAGTACTTC. As protein: CASSSLAGGLSETQYF.

The chain is built from TRBV9 and TRBJ2-7; D possibly uses TRBD1 or TRBD2 (5 bases each). The CDR3 spans 14 residues. Between the trimmed V and J ends, which lost 0 bases and 4 bases, there was a span of 11 bases. The germline V gene encodes CDR1 SGDLS and CDR2 YYNGEE. The CDR3 bases are TGTGCCAGCAGCGTAGAGGGGACGGGGTACGAGCAGTACTTC. Its protein is CASSVEGTGYEQYF.

The chain has TRBV4-3 and TRBJ2-7, with TRBD2 as a possible D gene (6 bases). In germline, CDR1 is LGHNA, CDR2 YSLEER. The CDR3 runs to 14 residues. Trimming removed 1 base at V and 4 bases at J, with 11 bases between. CDR3 DNA sequence: TGCGCCAGCAGCCAAGCCCTGGGGGGTTACGAGCAGTACTTC. This encodes CASSQALGGYEQYF.

The sample holds one count of this clone. The rearrangement uses TRBV9 and TRBJ1-1; the D gene is possibly TRBD1 (5 bases). The CDR3 is made up of 15 amino acids. The V gene lost 0 bases and the J gene lost 4 bases, with 13 bases spanning the gap. Germline V CDR1 and CDR2: SGDLS, YYNGEE. The CDR3 coding sequence is TGTGCCAGCAGCGTAGATGGGGGTTGGAGCACTGAAGCTTTCTTT. As protein: CASSVDGGWSTEAFF.

The chain uses TRBV7-9 and TRBJ2-7; no clear D gene. V lost 5 bases to trimming and J lost 5 bases, with 13 bases between them. The CDR3 contains 13 residues. CDR1 is SEHNR, CDR2 FQNEAQ, per germline (reference sequence). The CDR3 DNA sequence: TGTGCCAGCAGCCCATTGTGGGGTGACGAGCAGTACTTC. This codes for CASSPLWGDEQYF.

The CDR3 DNA follows: TGTGCCAGCAGTTTAAGGACTGGGGGCGGCTATAATTCACCCCTCCACTTT. Translated: CASSLRTGGGYNSPLHF. The chain carries TRBV27 and TRBJ1-6, with a tentative D call TRBD1 (6 bases). The CDR3 loop spans 17 amino acids. Trimming removed 2 bases at V and 3 bases at J, with 14 bases between. CDR1 and CDR2 (germline): MNHEY, SMNVEV (reference sequence).

This rearrangement joins TRBV27 to TRBJ2-5; the match to TRBD2 covers 9 bases. The V segment lost 7 bases and the J segment 4 bases; nucleotides outside the gene matches: 13. CDR1 MNHEY and CDR2 SMNVEV come from the germline V gene (reference sequence). This CDR3 comprises 16 residues. DNA for the CDR3: TGTGCCAGCAACCCCCATCGCGCGGGAGGGGGAGAGACCCAGTACTTC. Translation: CASNPHRAGGGETQYF.

This chain uses TRBV29-1 with TRBJ1-2; D might be TRBD1 (5 bases). Germline CDR1 is SQVTM and CDR2 is ANQGSEA. The CDR3 has 14 residues. Trimming pared 2 bases from V and 2 bases from J, leaving 12 bases between. The CDR3: CSVELQGPNYGYTF. The CDR3 DNA reads TGCAGCGTTGAACTGCAGGGCCCCAACTATGGCTACACCTTC.

The V and J genes are TRBV19 and TRBJ1-1; 7 bases fit TRBD1. Trimming at V came to 2 bases and at J to 2 bases, leaving 2 bases not matched to a gene. Germline CDR1 reads LNHDA; CDR2 reads SQIVND (reference sequence). The CDR3 is 14 amino acids. CDR3 coding DNA: TGTGCCAGTAGTATAACAGGGGATAACACTGAAGCTTTCTTT. This gives the protein CASSITGDNTEAFF.

This chain connects TRBV9 to TRBJ2-3, with TRBD2 matching 7 bases. V was pared by 4 bases and J by 1 base, with 0 bases of the junction left unmatched. The CDR3 spans 13 residues. Germline V gene data show CDR1 as SGDLS and CDR2 as YYNGEE. CDR3 DNA sequence: TGTGCCAGCAGCACTAGCGGCACAGATACGCAGTATTTT. As protein: CASSTSGTDTQYF. Based on the CDR3 plus reference TRBV9 and TRBJ2-3, the full variable domain is DSGVTQTPKHLITATGQRVTLRCSPRSGDLSVYWYQQSLDQGLQFLIQYYNGEERAKGNILERFSAQQFPDLHSELNLSSLELGDSALYFCASSTSGTDTQYFGPGTRLTVL.

The chain carries TRBV21-1 and TRBJ1-1; TRBD1, the table's D call, was not compared with the DNA. TRBV21-1 is labeled a pseudogene. The CDR3 is made up of 15 amino acids. CDR3 residues: CASSNWAARNTEAFF. CDR3 DNA: TGTGCCAGCAGCAATTGGGCAGCAAGGAACACTGAAGCTTTCTTT.

The chain recombines TRBV4-1 with TRBJ2-7; TRBD2 agrees at 8 bases. This CDR3 spans 16 amino acids. The V gene end was trimmed by 4 bases and the J gene end by 3 bases; junction bases not matched to a gene: 11. CDR1 and CDR2 (germline): MGHRA, YSYEKL. CDR3 sequence: CASSPNGRGPLYEQYF. For the CDR3, the DNA is TGCGCCAGCAGCCCTAACGGGAGGGGTCCCCTCTACGAGCAGTACTTC.

The genes are TRBV30 and TRBJ2-5; 9 bases fit TRBD1. In germline, CDR1 is GTSNPN, CDR2 SVGIG (reference sequence). The CDR3 consists of 14 residues. V shed 5 bases, J shed 2 bases, and the junction held 6 bases outside the gene matches. CDR3: CAWEQGAGQETQYF. CDR3 sequence (DNA): TGTGCCTGGGAACAGGGGGCGGGTCAAGAGACCCAGTACTTC.

V and J are TRBV7-6 and TRBJ2-7; D could derive from TRBD1 or TRBD2 (5 bases each). The CDR3 extends over 15 amino acids. CDR1 is SGHVS and CDR2 is FNYEAQ in the germline V gene. V lost 5 bases, J lost 3 bases, and 17 bases lay in between. Written as DNA, the CDR3 is TGTGCCAGCAGCCCGGGGACCAGAATAGACTACGAGCAGTACTTC. This translates into CASSPGTRIDYEQYF.

The gene calls are TRBV19 and TRBJ2-5; D remains unclear. This CDR3 comprises 17 residues. Trimming left V 2 bases short and J 1 base short, with 17 bases between. Germline V CDR1 and CDR2: LNHDA, SQIVND (reference sequence). DNA for the CDR3: TGTGCCAGTAGTATAAACGGCCAATTGGGCCCCCAAGAGACCCAGTACTTC. This sequence encodes CASSINGQLGPQETQYF.

This sequence joins TRBV7-8 and TRBJ2-7; D uncertain. Germline V lookup: CDR1 SGHVS, CDR2 FQNEAQ. This CDR3 is built from 11 residues. The V end lost 5 bases, the J end lost 7 bases, and 9 bases lay between the germline ends. Written as DNA, the CDR3 is TGTGCCAGCAGCCAAACTCTGGAGCAGTACTTC. Amino acids: CASSQTLEQYF.

The chain couples TRBV9 to TRBJ2-5; D may correspond to TRBD1 or TRBD2 (7 bases each). Germline V gene sequence: CDR1 SGDLS, CDR2 YYNGEE. The CDR3 is 18 amino acids. The V end lost 4 bases, the J end lost 3 bases, and 25 bases lay between the germline ends. The CDR3 bases are TGTGCCAGCAGCCCCTCAGGGGGGGGCTTGGAACTTAAAGAGACCCAGTACTTC. Its protein product is CASSPSGGGLELKETQYF.

In its sample, this clone was seen once. The J gene is TRBJ2-5, the V gene TRBV7-9; D could derive from TRBD1 or TRBD2 (6 bases each). The DNA matches TRBJ2-7 better at its end, which makes the J call doubtful. CDR1 is SEHNR and CDR2 is FQNEAQ in the germline V gene (reference sequence). This CDR3 is 16 amino acids long. CDR3 region: CASSLGGGFLGYEQYF. For the CDR3, the DNA is TGTGCCAGCAGCTTAGGAGGGGGGTTCTTGGGCTACGAGCAGTACTTC.

The V and J genes are TRBV6-5 and TRBJ2-2, with unresolved D. CDR3 length: 14 amino acids. Germline CDR1 is MNHEY and CDR2 is SVGAGI. Trimming shortened V by 0 bases and J by 6 bases, and 8 bases separated the two germline ends. The CDR3 reads CASSYSSRAGELFF. CDR3 coding DNA: TGTGCCAGCAGTTACTCGAGTAGGGCCGGGGAGCTGTTTTTT.

The chain couples TRBV7-8 to TRBJ2-3; 9 nucleotides agree with TRBD2. Trimming cost V 0 bases and J 5 bases; bases outside gene matches: 9. This CDR3 has 17 amino acids. From germline, CDR1 is SGHVS and CDR2 FQNEAQ. The CDR3 nucleotides read TGTGCCAGCAGCTTAGCGCGGGCGGGAGGGCCGGGAGATACGCAGTATTTT. Protein: CASSLARAGGPGDTQYF.

The rearrangement links TRBV6-4 to TRBJ1-2; no definite D call. The CDR3 is made up of 12 amino acids. Germline V gives CDR1 MRHNA, CDR2 SNTAGT. V was cut by 0 bases and J by 7 bases, with 6 bases left in between. The CDR3 DNA is TGTGCCAGCAGTGACTCTGGAGGTGGCTACACCTTC. Its translation is CASSDSGGGYTF.

The CDR3 nucleotides read TGTGCCTGGAGTTGGCCTAGCGCCTTAGAGACCCAGTACTTC. This sequence encodes CAWSWPSALETQYF. The chain employs TRBV30 and TRBJ2-5; D is perhaps TRBD2 (6 bases). From germline, CDR1 is GTSNPN and CDR2 SVGIG (reference sequence). This CDR3 comprises 14 residues. The V and J ends lost 2 bases and 4 bases respectively, with 14 bases between them.

The chain joins TRBV28 to TRBJ2-2, with 12 bases matching TRBD2. The V and J ends lost 3 bases and 2 bases, in that order; junction bases with no gene match: 13. Germline loops: CDR1 MDHEN, CDR2 SYDVKM. The CDR3 is 20 amino acids. DNA of the CDR3: TGTGCCAGCAGTTTCCCTAGACTAGCGGGAGCCCTCTCCAACACCGGGGAGCTGTTTTTT. It codes for CASSFPRLAGALSNTGELFF. The complete variable domain, with remaining parts taken from reference TRBV28 and TRBJ2-2, reads DVKVTQSSRYLVKRTGEKVFLECVQDMDHENMFWYRQDPGLGLRLIYFSYDVKMKEKGDIPEGYSVSREKKERFSLILESASTNQTSMYLCASSFPRLAGALSNTGELFFGEGSRLTVL.

This rearrangement joins TRBV30 to TRBJ1-4, with TRBD1 as a possible D gene (5 bases). The CDR3 is 14 amino acids. From germline, CDR1 is GTSNPN and CDR2 SVGIG (reference sequence). V was cut by 3 bases and J by 5 bases, with 13 bases left in between. CDR3 DNA sequence: TGTGCCTGGAGGGAAAAGGGGCGGAATGAAAAACTGTTTTTT. Translating gives CAWREKGRNEKLFF.